Each of the 24 T cell receptor beta chains below was sequenced from the same sample in a study of blood T cell repertoires in COVID-19. Measured with immunoSEQ multiplex PCR; TCRdb has only the in-frame clones, and not every one. The sample consists of roughly 15,000 clones, approximately 90% of them appearing once. Sequencing was carried out using peripheral blood. Receptors were obtained from a human donor in a cohort sampled during active COVID-19.

The V and J genes are TRBV4-1 and TRBJ1-2; D is ambiguous. V was clipped by 2 bases and J by 2 bases, with 6 bases between them. Germline CDR1 and CDR2: MGHRA and YSYEKL. This CDR3 contains 13 residues. The CDR3: CASSQRENYGYTF. In DNA form, the CDR3 reads TGCGCCAGCAGCCAACGGGAAAACTATGGCTACACCTTC.

The rearrangement links TRBV4-1 to TRBJ2-3, with 8 bases lining up with TRBD1. The germline V gene encodes CDR1 MGHRA and CDR2 YSYEKL. This CDR3 has 17 residues. Trimming at V came to 4 bases and at J to 6 bases, leaving 15 bases not matched to a gene. The CDR3 nucleotides read TGCGCCAGCAGCCTCCCCCGAGGGGGAACAGGGGGGGATACGCAGTATTTT. Protein product: CASSLPRGGTGGDTQYF.

V usage is TRBV15 and J usage is TRBJ2-1, with D possibly TRBD2 on 6 matching bases. Germline V gene sequence: CDR1 LNHNV, CDR2 YYDKDF (reference sequence). This CDR3 has 17 amino acids. V was trimmed by 9 bases and J by 10 bases, leaving 31 bases between them. The CDR3: CATQLSGRGDRVGEQFF. Written as DNA, the CDR3 is TGTGCCACTCAGCTATCGGGGCGCGGGGACCGAGTTGGAGAGCAGTTCTTC.

The chain has TRBV14 and TRBJ1-5; perhaps TRBD1 as D (5 bases). V lost 4 bases, J lost 5 bases, and 15 bases lay in between. From germline, CDR1 is SGHDN and CDR2 FVKESK. The CDR3 sequence is 15 residues long. The DNA for the CDR3 is TGTGCCAGCAGCCGGGGCGGGACTGGACATCAGCCCCAGCATTTT. It encodes CASSRGGTGHQPQHF.

V usage is TRBV7-9 and J usage is TRBJ2-1; TRBD1 is a possible D gene (6 bases). The CDR3 is 11 amino acids. With 4 bases removed from V and 15 bases from J, the gap between germline ends came to 13 bases. Germline V lookup: CDR1 SEHNR, CDR2 FQNEAQ (reference sequence). The CDR3 region is CASSSNRVGFF. The CDR3 bases are TGTGCCAGCAGCTCAAACAGGGTTGGGTTCTTC.

The chain combines TRBV5-1 with TRBJ1-2; perhaps TRBD1 as D (5 bases). Germline V gives CDR1 SGHRS, CDR2 YFSETQ. The CDR3 is 17 residues long. Trimming took off 4 bases at V and 0 bases at J, with 19 bases between the two ends. Here the CDR3 DNA reads TGCGCCAGCAGCATCTCCCCCGGGGGACGGTCTAACTATGGCTACACCTTC. As protein: CASSISPGGRSNYGYTF.

This clone has a single count. At one of its ends the junction is not consistent with the germline gene, which may arise from a read error. V gene TRBV7-7 combines with J gene TRBJ2-3, with 7 bases aligning to TRBD1. The CDR3 extends over 16 amino acids. The germline CDR1 and CDR2 sequences are SSHAT and FNYEAQ (reference sequence). The CDR3 protein is CASSPIGDSSTDTQYF. CDR3 DNA sequence: TGTGCTAGCAGCCCAATTGGGGACAGCAGCACAGATACGCAGTATTTT. Together with reference TRBV7-7 and TRBJ2-3, the CDR3 gives the full variable domain: GAGVSQSPRYKVTKRGQDVTLRCDPISSHATLYWYQQALGQGPEFLTYFNYEAQPDKSGLPSDRFSAERPEGSISTLTIQRTEQRDSAMYRCASSPIGDSSTDTQYFGPGTRLTVL.

J is TRBJ1-3 and V is TRBV5-1; D gene uncertain. The V gene's germline CDR1 is SGHRS and CDR2 YFSETQ. The CDR3 has 14 residues. V shed 0 bases and J shed 2 bases, with 6 bases lying between them. The DNA for the CDR3 is TGCGCCAGCAGCTTGGAAACAACTGGAAACACCATATATTTT. Translation gives CASSLETTGNTIYF.

This chain's CDR3 is CASSPGLAGSVDTQYF. CDR3 DNA: TGTGCCAGCAGCCCAGGACTAGCGGGTTCGGTAGATACGCAGTATTTT. This rearrangement joins TRBV7-6 to TRBJ2-3; 11 bases agree with TRBD2. Germline CDR1 is SGHVS and CDR2 is FNYEAQ. The CDR3 sequence is 16 residues long. J gave up 5 bases and V 5 bases, and 9 bases lay outside the gene matches.

The rearrangement joins TRBV19 to TRBJ2-7; D is undetermined. V lost 2 bases, J lost 5 bases, and 10 bases lay in between. The CDR3 runs 13 residues. Germline CDR1 and CDR2: LNHDA and SQIVND (reference sequence). The CDR3 loop is CASSIILRNEQYF. In nucleotides, the CDR3 is TGTGCCAGTAGTATAATTCTGAGGAACGAGCAGTACTTC.

This chain uses TRBV28 with TRBJ2-7; 9 nucleotides align to TRBD1. CDR1 and CDR2 from the germline V gene are MDHEN and SYDVKM. The CDR3 length is 15 residues. With V trimmed by 4 bases and J by 2 bases, 6 bases remained unmatched. The CDR3 is CASSYLDRGPYEQYF. The CDR3 DNA reads as TGTGCCAGCAGTTATCTGGACAGGGGTCCCTACGAGCAGTACTTC.

This chain links TRBV7-9 with TRBJ1-1; TRBD1 is a possible D gene (6 bases). The CDR3 consists of 14 residues. CDR1 is SEHNR and CDR2 is FQNEAQ in the germline V gene (reference sequence). V was cut by 4 bases and J by 4 bases, with 13 bases left in between. This chain's CDR3 is CASSSEGVGTEAFF. CDR3 bases: TGTGCCAGCAGCTCAGAGGGGGTAGGCACTGAAGCTTTCTTT.

The chain carries TRBV14 and TRBJ1-1; D gene ambiguous. V lost 6 bases and J 4 bases, leaving 18 bases between the germline ends. This CDR3 contains 15 residues. Germline lookup yields CDR1 SGHDN and CDR2 FVKESK. The CDR3 sequence is CASSHRTDWGTEAFF. The CDR3 region has the DNA TGTGCCAGCAGTCATAGGACGGACTGGGGCACTGAAGCTTTCTTT.

The chain recombines TRBV20-1 with TRBJ2-7; D possibly corresponds to TRBD2 (7 bases). V was cut by 3 bases and J by 5 bases, with 17 bases left in between. The CDR3 is 14 amino acids. The germline CDR1 and CDR2 sequences are DFQATT and SNEGSKA (reference sequence). The CDR3 spells CSASDGGRFNEQYF. The DNA for the CDR3 is TGCAGTGCTAGTGACGGGGGGCGTTTTAACGAGCAGTACTTC.

This chain uses TRBV27 with TRBJ2-5; TRBD1 matches 9 bases. CDR1 is MNHEY, CDR2 SMNVEV, per germline (reference sequence). The length of the CDR3 is 16 residues. V dropped 5 bases and J dropped 5; count of bases not matched to a gene: 12. In nucleotides, the CDR3 is TGTGCCAGCAGTCTAGCCCCACAGGGGGCTGGGGAGACCCAGTACTTC. Amino acids: CASSLAPQGAGETQYF.

This chain uses TRBV7-3 with TRBJ1-1, with TRBD1 as a possible D gene (6 bases). The germline V gene encodes CDR1 SGHTA and CDR2 FQGTGA. The CDR3 covers 13 residues. Trimming cost V 4 bases and J 4 bases, with 10 bases left between them. CDR3 amino acids: CASSSGQTTEAFF. DNA of the CDR3: TGTGCCAGCAGCTCCGGACAGACCACTGAAGCTTTCTTT.

This clone was recorded only once. V and J are TRBV6-1 and TRBJ2-7; 9 nucleotides line up with TRBD1. Germline V gives CDR1 MNHNS, CDR2 SASEGT. CDR3 size: 16 residues. Trimming cost V 2 bases and J 1 base; bases outside gene matches: 6. CDR3 DNA: TGTGCCAGCAGTGAAAGGGGGGGACAGGGATCCTACGAGCAGTACTTC. This translates into CASSERGGQGSYEQYF.

In its sample, this clone was seen a few times. The chain links TRBV4-1 to TRBJ1-6; 7 bases line up with TRBD1. This CDR3 spans 16 amino acids. V trimming: 3 bases; J trimming: 8 bases; junction bases outside the gene matches: 10. CDR1 is MGHRA, CDR2 YSYEKL, per germline. The CDR3 sequence: CASSHPMTGSDSPLHF. In nucleotides, the CDR3 is TGCGCCAGCAGCCATCCGATGACAGGGTCGGATTCACCCCTCCACTTT.

The V gene is TRBV10-1, the J gene TRBJ2-2; D uncertain. The CDR3 runs to 13 residues. Per germline, CDR1 WNHNN and CDR2 SYGVQD (reference sequence). V dropped 1 base and J dropped 7 bases, with 7 bases sitting between them. The CDR3 nucleotides read TGCGCCAGCAGTGAGTTAGTCCACGGGGAGCTGTTTTTT. This gives the protein CASSELVHGELFF.

The V call is TRBV7-2, the J call TRBJ2-7; TRBD2 agrees at 9 bases. CDR1 and CDR2 from the germline V gene are SGHTA and FQGNSA. Trimming took 1 base from V and 2 from J; bases not matched to a gene: 3. This CDR3 has 15 amino acids. The CDR3 region has the DNA TGTGCCAGCAGCTTAGTGGCTAGCGGGACCTACGAGCAGTACTTC. It encodes CASSLVASGTYEQYF.

This sequence joins TRBV4-1 and TRBJ1-5, with 7 bases aligning to TRBD1. The V gene's germline CDR1 is MGHRA and CDR2 YSYEKL. CDR3 length: 16 residues. The V and J ends lost 0 bases and 7 bases, in that order; junction bases with no gene match: 9. The CDR3 is CASSQEVQGLRQPQHF. In DNA, the CDR3 is TGCGCCAGCAGCCAAGAGGTACAGGGGCTCAGGCAGCCCCAGCATTTT.

The chain couples TRBV28 to TRBJ2-7; 9 bases are shared with TRBD2. Per the germline V gene, CDR1 is MDHEN and CDR2 is SYDVKM. J was trimmed by 0 bases and V by 3 bases; bases with no gene match: 6. There are 16 residues in the CDR3. This CDR3 is CASSFRLAVLSYEQYF. The CDR3 DNA sequence: TGTGCCAGCAGTTTCAGACTAGCGGTACTCTCCTACGAGCAGTACTTC.

The CDR3 loop is CASSSGTGVTDTQYF. The CDR3, as DNA: TGTGCCAGCAGTTCCGGGACAGGGGTCACAGATACGCAGTATTTT. The chain carries TRBV28 and TRBJ2-3; 10 nucleotides line up with TRBD1. The germline gives CDR1 MDHEN, CDR2 SYDVKM. J was trimmed by 2 bases and V by 4 bases; bases with no gene match: 3. CDR3 length: 15 amino acids. The full variable domain, its missing parts supplied by reference TRBV28 and TRBJ2-3, is DVKVTQSSRYLVKRTGEKVFLECVQDMDHENMFWYRQDPGLGLRLIYFSYDVKMKEKGDIPEGYSVSREKKERFSLILESASTNQTSMYLCASSSGTGVTDTQYFGPGTRLTVL.

This clone was recorded once. The genes are TRBV4-2 and TRBJ1-6; D not certain. CDR3 length equals 15 residues. Per germline, CDR1 LGHNA and CDR2 YNFKEQ. Trimming pared 0 bases from V and 6 bases from J, leaving 9 bases between. The CDR3 region is CASSQDWQVNSPLHF. The CDR3 bases are TGTGCCAGCAGCCAAGATTGGCAGGTTAATTCACCCCTCCACTTT.